The 30 T cell receptor beta chains below were found in one sample sequenced in a study of T cells after yellow fever vaccination. TCRdb re-analysed the 5' RACE reads in MiXCR, keeping a single row per CDR3 protein. The table records 450,000 to 550,000 distinct CDR3 sequences, about a fifth of them present only once. The sample was PBMCs, taken 15 days after the yellow fever booster vaccination. The receptors here all came from a man between 25 and 39 years old who received the YFV17D yellow fever vaccine.

This clonotype was seen only a few times. The V and J genes are TRBV5-6 and TRBJ2-3; D gene unclear. The CDR3 runs 13 residues. CDR1 SGHDT and CDR2 YYEEEE come from the germline V gene. V was pared by 0 bases and J by 4 bases, with 6 bases between. The CDR3 loop is CASSLGRSDTQYF. As DNA, the CDR3 is TGTGCCAGCAGCTTGGGCAGATCAGATACGCAGTATTTT.

The CDR3 reads CASSIDWGGNIQYF. CDR3 sequence (DNA): TGTGCCAGTAGTATAGATTGGGGGGGAAACATTCAGTACTTC. This sequence joins TRBV19 and TRBJ2-4, with TRBD2 matching 7 bases. The ends lost 0 bases at V and 6 bases at J; junction bases unmatched: 2. The CDR3 sequence is 14 residues long. CDR1 and CDR2 from the germline V gene are LNHDA and SQIVND (reference sequence).

This clonotype was picked up a small number of times. The chain is built from TRBV7-8 and TRBJ2-7; the D gene is possibly TRBD2 (5 bases). V gave up 6 bases and J gave up 3 bases, with 12 bases separating them. The CDR3 is 13 residues long. The V gene's germline CDR1 is SGHVS and CDR2 FQNEAQ. The CDR3 nucleotides read TGTGCCAGCAGGGGAGAGCCGAACTACGAGCAGTACTTC. Its translation is CASRGEPNYEQYF. The whole variable domain, remainder taken from reference TRBV7-8 and TRBJ2-7, is GAGVSQSPRYKVAKRGQDVALRCDPISGHVSLFWYQQALGQGPEFLTYFQNEAQLDKSGLPSDRFFAERPEGSVSTLKIQRTQQEDSAVYLCASRGEPNYEQYFGPGTRLTVT.

This clonotype was observed a single time. The rearrangement joins TRBV7-8 to TRBJ2-5, with D perhaps TRBD1 (7 bases). V was shortened by 1 base and J by 5 bases, with 14 bases between the two germline ends. This CDR3 region has 15 residues. Germline values: CDR1 SGHVS, CDR2 FQNEAQ. The CDR3 nucleotides read TGTGCCAGCAGCTTAGGGCAGGGGGGTACTGAGACCCAGTACTTC. Translation gives CASSLGQGGTETQYF.

There are a few counts of this clonotype. CDR3 sequence (DNA): TGTGCCACCAGCAGAGTGGGGTTGCAAGAGACCCAGTACTTC. It is translated as CATSRVGLQETQYF. The chain carries TRBV15 and TRBJ2-5; D is uncertain. This CDR3 contains 14 residues. Germline CDR1 reads LNHNV; CDR2 reads YYDKDF (reference sequence). Trimming left V 1 base short and J 2 bases short, with 8 bases between.

The gene calls are TRBV10-1 and TRBJ2-3; 8 bases fit TRBD1. CDR1 and CDR2 from the germline V gene are WNHNN and SYGVQD (reference sequence). The CDR3 is 16 residues long. V shed 8 bases and J 5 bases; nucleotides not matched to a gene: 15. In DNA form, the CDR3 reads TGCGCCAGCTCTCCGACAGGGGCCGCAAAAGGAGATACGCAGTATTTT. It yields the protein CASSPTGAAKGDTQYF.

V is TRBV7-9 and J is TRBJ2-1, with 7 bases lining up with TRBD2. The V and J ends lost 5 bases and 9 bases, in that order; junction bases with no gene match: 4. CDR3 length equals 12 residues. Germline CDR1 and CDR2: SEHNR and FQNEAQ (reference sequence). The DNA for the CDR3 is TGTGCCAGCAGCGCGGGGGTCGGTGAGCAGTTCTTC. Translation gives CASSAGVGEQFF.

This clonotype was seen a handful of times. V and J are TRBV30 and TRBJ2-5; 8 bases line up with TRBD2. With V trimmed by 2 bases and J by 4 bases, 0 bases remained unmatched. This CDR3 comprises 12 residues. Per germline, CDR1 GTSNPN and CDR2 SVGIG (reference sequence). In DNA form, the CDR3 reads TGTGCCTGGAGTCGGGGGGGAGAGACCCAGTACTTC. Translating it yields CAWSRGGETQYF.

The V gene is TRBV5-1, the J gene TRBJ2-2, with TRBD2 matching over 13 bases. Per germline, CDR1 SGHRS and CDR2 YFSETQ. There are 16 residues in the CDR3. Trimming took 1 base from V and 4 from J; bases not matched to a gene: 1. The CDR3 loop is CASSLRLAGGTGELFF. The CDR3 DNA reads as TGCGCCAGCAGCTTGAGACTAGCGGGAGGCACCGGGGAGCTGTTTTTT.

This clonotype was seen only a few times. The chain uses TRBV5-1 and TRBJ2-3; D is perhaps TRBD2 (5 bases). V was shortened by 2 bases and J by 2 bases, with 15 bases between the two germline ends. CDR3 length: 16 residues. Per germline, CDR1 SGHRS and CDR2 YFSETQ. Written as DNA, the CDR3 is TGCGCCAGCAGCTTTACCACCAGCGGAAACACAGATACGCAGTATTTT. The encoded protein is CASSFTTSGNTDTQYF.

This clonotype was seen a few times. The chain combines TRBV15 with TRBJ1-6, with D possibly being TRBD1 (5 bases). Trimming stripped 3 bases from V and 7 bases from J, with 13 bases between. Germline V gene sequence: CDR1 LNHNV, CDR2 YYDKDF (reference sequence). The CDR3 contains 15 residues. The CDR3 DNA sequence: TGTGCCACCAGCAGTCTCGGGACGGAAAATTCACCCCTCCACTTT. It codes for CATSSLGTENSPLHF.

CDR3 DNA sequence: TGTGCCAGCAGCTTAACAGCATTCGCGAACACCGGGGAGCTGTTTTTT. The encoded protein is CASSLTAFANTGELFF. J is TRBJ2-2 and V is TRBV7-2; D gene unclear. The germline V gene encodes CDR1 SGHTA and CDR2 FQGNSA. The CDR3 covers 16 residues. The V end was cut by 2 bases, the J end by 0 bases, with 10 bases between.

This clonotype showed up just a few times. The chain uses TRBV5-1 and TRBJ2-1; 15 positions match TRBD2. Germline loops: CDR1 SGHRS, CDR2 YFSETQ. Trimming cost V 4 bases and J 10 bases; bases outside gene matches: 6. This CDR3 has 15 amino acids. CDR3 sequence reads: CASSLMGLAGGEQFF. The CDR3 bases are TGCGCCAGCAGCCTGATGGGACTAGCGGGAGGAGAGCAGTTCTTC.

This chain links TRBV5-1 with TRBJ2-2, with D possibly matching TRBD2 (6 bases). V was cut by 6 bases and J by 2 bases, with 17 bases left in between. The CDR3 consists of 16 residues. In germline, CDR1 is SGHRS, CDR2 YFSETQ. CDR3 amino acids: CASTSPGTQNTGELFF. The CDR3 DNA reads TGCGCCAGCACCAGCCCCGGGACTCAAAACACCGGGGAGCTGTTTTTT.

This chain uses TRBV5-1 with TRBJ2-1; TRBD2 matches 7 bases. With V trimmed by 5 bases and J by 5 bases, 4 bases remained unmatched. The CDR3 contains 13 residues. Germline lookup yields CDR1 SGHRS and CDR2 YFSETQ. In DNA, the CDR3 is TGCGCCAGCAGTGGACTAGGGGACAATGAGCAGTTCTTC. It yields the protein CASSGLGDNEQFF.

This clonotype was seen more than once but under ten times. This chain links TRBV12-3 or TRBV12-4 with TRBJ2-7; TRBD2 matches 8 bases. Trimming removed 7 bases from V and 5 bases from J; junction bases left unmatched: 16. This CDR3 comprises 16 residues. The CDR3 DNA is TGTGCCAGCACTCCCCCCGGGACTAGAAGGCTTAACGAGCAGTACTTC. This sequence encodes CASTPPGTRRLNEQYF.

The chain has TRBV29-1 and TRBJ2-7, with a tentative D call TRBD1 (6 bases). V was clipped by 5 bases and J by 4 bases, with 12 bases between them. In germline, CDR1 is SQVTM, CDR2 ANQGSEA. The CDR3 runs 12 residues. CDR3 coding DNA: TGCAGCGTTTCAGGGGTGCGGTACGAGCAGTACTTC. Its translation is CSVSGVRYEQYF.

This clonotype appeared a few times. The chain links TRBV6-5 to TRBJ2-1, with 13 bases aligning to TRBD2. Germline lookup yields CDR1 MNHEY and CDR2 SVGAGI. The CDR3 extends over 15 amino acids. Trimming removed 4 bases from V and 8 bases from J; junction bases left unmatched: 5. CDR3 amino acids: CASSFRTSGRDEQFF. DNA of the CDR3: TGTGCCAGCAGTTTCCGGACTAGCGGGAGAGATGAGCAGTTCTTC.

This clonotype has only a few counts. The CDR3 nucleotides are TGTGCCAGCAGCTCGTGGTTGGGACAGCCCGGCGAGCAGTACTTC. Translated, it gives CASSSWLGQPGEQYF. The chain links TRBV7-9 to TRBJ2-7, with TRBD1 identical over 7 bases. Germline loops: CDR1 SEHNR, CDR2 FQNEAQ (reference sequence). The CDR3 covers 15 residues. Trimming removed 4 bases from V and 6 bases from J; junction bases left unmatched: 12.

The rearrangement joins TRBV28 to TRBJ2-7, with a weak D call TRBD1 (5 bases). The CDR3 spans 13 residues. CDR1 and CDR2 from the germline V gene are MDHEN and SYDVKM. Trimming took 6 bases from V and 3 from J, leaving 12 bases between them. CDR3 loop: CASRSPGFYEQYF. As DNA, the CDR3 is TGTGCCAGCAGAAGTCCAGGGTTCTACGAGCAGTACTTC.

The rearrangement uses TRBV3-1 and TRBJ2-7, with D unresolved. V lost 3 bases to trimming and J lost 3 bases, with 9 bases between them. The V gene's germline CDR1 is LGHDT and CDR2 YNNKEL (reference sequence). The CDR3 is 13 residues long. This CDR3 is CASSHGQIYEQYF. Written as DNA, the CDR3 is TGTGCCAGCAGCCACGGTCAAATCTACGAGCAGTACTTC.

This clonotype was observed a handful of times. This rearrangement joins TRBV19 to TRBJ2-1; 7 bases agree with TRBD2. The CDR3 extends over 14 amino acids. The trim removed 5 bases at V and 4 bases at J, leaving 5 bases unmatched. From germline, CDR1 is LNHDA and CDR2 SQIVND (reference sequence). In DNA form, the CDR3 reads TGTGCCAGTAGTTCGGAGCGGGGATACAATGAGCAGTTCTTC. As protein: CASSSERGYNEQFF.

V usage is TRBV3-1 and J usage is TRBJ2-6; a possible D gene is TRBD1 (5 bases). CDR1 is LGHDT, CDR2 YNNKEL, per germline (reference sequence). CDR3 size: 15 residues. Trimming shortened V by 1 base and J by 2 bases, and 6 bases separated the two germline ends. Here the CDR3 reads CASSQAGTGANVLTF. Written as DNA, the CDR3 is TGTGCCAGCAGCCAAGCAGGGACTGGGGCCAACGTCCTGACTTTC.

There are a few counts of this clonotype. The chain has TRBV3-1 and TRBJ2-7; D is unresolved. The CDR3 has 13 amino acids. The germline V gene encodes CDR1 LGHDT and CDR2 YNNKEL (reference sequence). V was trimmed by 3 bases and J by 1 base, leaving 7 bases between them. CDR3 amino acids: CASSHRLSYEQYF. The CDR3 DNA follows: TGTGCCAGCAGCCATCGGTTGTCCTACGAGCAGTACTTC.

This clonotype turned up a few times. J is TRBJ1-5 and V is TRBV20-1; D unresolved. CDR3 length: 15 amino acids. Germline CDR1 reads DFQATT; CDR2 reads SNEGSKA (reference sequence). V was shortened by 1 base and J by 1 base, with 11 bases between the two germline ends. CDR3 region: CSARVAGWSNQPQHF. DNA of the CDR3: TGCAGTGCTAGAGTGGCTGGATGGAGCAATCAGCCCCAGCATTTT.

This clonotype showed up just a few times. The chain has TRBV14 and TRBJ2-7, with 10 bases identical to TRBD1. V shed 4 bases, J shed 7 bases, and the junction held 7 bases outside the gene matches. This CDR3 region has 14 residues. Looked up from germline, CDR1 is SGHDN and CDR2 is FVKESK. The CDR3 coding sequence is TGTGCCAGCAGCCTCGGGACAGGGGTGGTAGAGCAGTACTTC. This codes for CASSLGTGVVEQYF.

This clonotype was found a few times. The genes are TRBV28 and TRBJ2-7, with 8 bases aligning to TRBD1. With V trimmed by 7 bases and J by 3 bases, 5 bases remained unmatched. The CDR3 has 13 amino acids. Germline CDR1 reads MDHEN; CDR2 reads SYDVKM. In DNA, the CDR3 is TGTGCCAGCACCTTGGACAGGGACTACGAGCAGTACTTC. Protein sequence: CASTLDRDYEQYF. Variable domain in full (rest from reference TRBV28 and TRBJ2-7): DVKVTQSSRYLVKRTGEKVFLECVQDMDHENMFWYRQDPGLGLRLIYFSYDVKMKEKGDIPEGYSVSREKKERFSLILESASTNQTSMYLCASTLDRDYEQYFGPGTRLTVT.

This clonotype was counted many times. V is TRBV10-3 and J is TRBJ2-7; D not resolved. This CDR3 has 14 residues. Trimming pared 5 bases from V and 2 bases from J, leaving 13 bases between. The germline CDR1 and CDR2 sequences are ENHRY and SYGVKD. CDR3 DNA: TGTGCCATCAGTTCGCAGACCAACACCTACGAGCAGTACTTC. Translation: CAISSQTNTYEQYF.

A note on this clonotype: No DNA is shown, since the ends of the CDR3 on it are uncertain; the CDR3 is the one TCRdb lists. The chain is built from TRBV12-3 or TRBV12-4 and TRBJ2-3; TRBD1, the D gene given by the table, was not confirmed from the DNA. Counting both end residues, the CDR3 totals 12 amino acids. The CDR3 spells CASSSSTGEQYF.

This clonotype has a count of ten or more. The V and J genes are TRBV5-1 and TRBJ2-7; D is possibly TRBD2 (6 bases). V was trimmed by 4 bases and J by 6 bases, leaving 11 bases between them. Looked up from germline, CDR1 is SGHRS and CDR2 is YFSETQ. The CDR3 spans 12 residues. The CDR3 nucleotides read TGCGCCAGCAGCCGAAGCGGGTCCGAGCAGTACTTC. Translated: CASSRSGSEQYF.